A selection of T cell receptor beta chains follows, all from one sample in a study of tumor and adjacent non-tumor tissue in lung cancer. TCRdb fed the multiplex PCR reads into MiXCR, producing one record per CDR3 protein. The sample lists about 48,000 distinct CDR3 sequences; around 67% were seen once. The sample consisted of distant non-tumor lung tissue. These receptors came from a woman in her seventies with non-small cell lung cancer. CDR3s include the opening cysteine and the closing phenylalanine or tryptophan. A D gene is named only where the DNA matches it firmly. Clone size is given for some rows only: seen once, a few or many times, or a class if the clone is expanded.

clone_size d_call cdr3_length j_call v_call cdr3_nt cdr3_aa
- - 12 TRBJ2-3 TRBV29-1 TGCAGCACTGAAGAGGCTTCAGATACGCAGTATTTT CSTEEASDTQYF
- - 16 TRBJ2-2 TRBV6-6 TGTGCCAACCACGACTCGATAGGAGGTGACACCGGGGAGCTGTTTTTT CANHDSIGGDTGELFF
many - 12 TRBJ2-7 TRBV20-1 TGCAGCGCGGGATCTACCGGGACTCCACAGTACTTC CSAGSTGTPQYF
- - 16 TRBJ2-1 TRBV7-2 TGTGCCAGCAGCTTAGTTGGTAGCGTGAGTTCAAATGAGCAGTTCTTC CASSLVGSVSSNEQFF
- TRBD2 14 TRBJ2-1 TRBV29-1 TGCAGCGTTTGGGACTACAAGGGGAACAATGAGCAGTTCTTC CSVWDYKGNNEQFF
- TRBD2 13 TRBJ2-7 TRBV10-2 TGCGCCAGTACTAGCGGAAGCTCCTACGGGCAGTACTTC CASTSGSSYGQYF
- TRBD2 18 TRBJ2-1 TRBV10-3 TGTGCCATCAGGACACGGGGTTCTAGCGGGAAGACCTACAATGAGCACTTCTTC CAIRTRGSSGKTYNEHFF
- - 14 TRBJ1-2 TRBV6-5 - CVSSATGHFYGCTF
- - 17 TRBJ2-3 TRBV5-1 TGCGCCAGCAACGCTGGATCTAGGGGGAGAGTGGCAGATACGCAGTATTTT CASNAGSRGRVADTQYF
many TRBD1 15 TRBJ2-7 TRBV5-4 TGTGCCAGCAGAAAAGACAGGGTATCATCCTACGAGCAGTACTTC CASRKDRVSSYEQYF
many - 13 TRBJ2-1 TRBV5-1 TGCGCCAGCTCTCCTTCTCATTACAATGAGCAGTTCTTC CASSPSHYNEQFF
- TRBD2 15 TRBJ2-3 TRBV20-1 TGCAGTGCTAGATCTAGCGGGACGGGTAGAGATACGCAGTATTTT CSARSSGTGRDTQYF
- - 16 TRBJ1-1 TRBV11-1 TGTGCCAGCAGCTTGGCGGGATGGCCTGGGGGCCCTGAAGCTTTCTTT CASSLAGWPGGPEAFF
- - 16 TRBJ1-3 TRBV6-5 TGTGCCATCAGCAAGGGACGGACAGACTCTAGAAACACCATATATTTT CAISKGRTDSRNTIYF
once TRBD2 18 TRBJ2-3 TRBV5-6 TGTGCCAGCATCTCCCGGACTAGCGGGAGTGGATCCACAGATACGCAGTATTTT CASISRTSGSGSTDTQYF
- TRBD2 16 TRBJ2-7 TRBV4-1 TGCTCCAGTAGCCACATGTGGACTAGCGGATCCTACGAGCAGTACTTC CSSSHMWTSGSYEQYF
- - 16 TRBJ2-5 TRBV5-6 TGTGCCAGTAGCTTGACCATGGGAGCAAACCATGAGACCCAGTACTTC CASSLTMGANHETQYF
- - 14 TRBJ2-2 TRBV29-1 TGCAGCGTTGAGGGCAGGTGGAACATCGGGGAGCTGTTTTTT CSVEGRWNIGELFF
- - 15 TRBJ2-2 TRBV11-2 TGTGCCAGCAGCATACAGGTTACGAACACCGGGAAGCTGTTTTTT CASSIQVTNTGKLFF
- - 14 TRBJ2-1 TRBV14 TGTGTCAGCAGTACCGGCGGGCCTCGCAATGAGCAGTTCTTC CVSSTGGPRNEQFF
- - 12 TRBJ2-1 TRBV6-2/TRBV6-3 TGTGCCAGCATTTGCTTTGGGTCTGAACAGTTCTTC CASICFGSEQFF
medium-sized - 14 TRBJ2-1 TRBV29-1 TGCAGCGTTGTCGATAGCATGTCCTACAATGAGCAGTTCTTC CSVVDSMSYNEQFF
- TRBD1 16 TRBJ2-7 TRBV6-6 TGTGCCATCAGTTACTCAGGGGGACAGGGGGCGCAACGCCAGTACTTC CAISYSGGQGAQRQYF
- - 14 TRBJ2-2 TRBV6-1 TGTGCCAGTAGTGACCGGGAGTACACCGGGGAGCTGTTTTTT CASSDREYTGELFF
- - 11 TRBJ2-3 TRBV28 TGTGTCACCCACATAGCAGATACGCAGTATTTT CVTHIADTQYF
many - 15 TRBJ2-3 TRBV4-2 TGTGCCAGCAGCCAAGGGGCAGCAGACACAGATACGCAGTATTTT CASSQGAADTDTQYF
- TRBD2 14 TRBJ2-3 TRBV29-1 TGCAGCGTTGACCCTAGCGGGGGTTGGTATACGCAGTATTTT CSVDPSGGWYTQYF
- - 19 TRBJ2-1 TRBV4-2 TGTGACAGCAGCCAGGAAAGTGCCTACAGCGGGCCGACCTACAATGAGCAGTTCTTC CDSSQESAYSGPTYNEQFF
- TRBD2 16 TRBJ2-1 TRBV4-1 TGCGTCAGCAGCCAAGAGGCTAGCGGGAGTATGGGTGGGCAGTTCTTC CVSSQEASGSMGGQFF